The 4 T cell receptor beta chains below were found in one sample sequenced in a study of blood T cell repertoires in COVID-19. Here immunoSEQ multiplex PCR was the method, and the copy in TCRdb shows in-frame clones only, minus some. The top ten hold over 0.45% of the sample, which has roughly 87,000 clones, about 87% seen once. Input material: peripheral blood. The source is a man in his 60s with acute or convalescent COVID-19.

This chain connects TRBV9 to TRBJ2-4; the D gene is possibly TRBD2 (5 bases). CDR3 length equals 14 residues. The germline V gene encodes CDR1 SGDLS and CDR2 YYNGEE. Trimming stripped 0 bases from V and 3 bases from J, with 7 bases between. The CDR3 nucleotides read TGTGCCAGCAGCGTAGCCAGCGGCAAAAACATTCAGTACTTC. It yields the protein CASSVASGKNIQYF.

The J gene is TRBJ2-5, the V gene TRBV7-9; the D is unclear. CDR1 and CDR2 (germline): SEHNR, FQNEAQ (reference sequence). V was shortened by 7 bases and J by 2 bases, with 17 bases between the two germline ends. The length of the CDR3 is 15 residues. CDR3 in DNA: TGTGCCAGCACCAATTACCCAGATTCTCAAGAGACCCAGTACTTC. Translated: CASTNYPDSQETQYF.

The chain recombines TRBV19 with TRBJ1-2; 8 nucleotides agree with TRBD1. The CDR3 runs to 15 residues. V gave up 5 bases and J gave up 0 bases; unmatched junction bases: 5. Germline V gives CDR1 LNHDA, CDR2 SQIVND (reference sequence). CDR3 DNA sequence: TGTGCCAGTAGTTACGACAGGGGAACTAACTATGGCTACACCTTC. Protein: CASSYDRGTNYGYTF.

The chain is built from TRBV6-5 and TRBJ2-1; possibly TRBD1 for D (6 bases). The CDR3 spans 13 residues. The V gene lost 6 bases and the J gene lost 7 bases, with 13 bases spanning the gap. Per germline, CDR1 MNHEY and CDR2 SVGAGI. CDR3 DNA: TGTGCCAGCAGCTCTTCACAGGGTAATGAGCAGTTCTTC. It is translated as CASSSSQGNEQFF.